This T cell receptor beta chain was identified during a study of blood T cells in healthy people across ages. Findings of the study overall: The lack of PBMC sorting stopped any conclusive naive versus antigen-experienced comparison. A greater number of naive CD4+ cells and higher diversity distinguished long-lived donors from aged donors.

The table lists this clonotype with a few counts. Its antigen is unidentified. CDR1 is SGHTA, CDR2 FQGNSA, per germline. CDR3 length: 14 residues. V gave up 5 bases and J gave up 5 bases, with 14 bases separating them. A sample-barcoded 5' primer and a J-beta primer mix were used in a second PCR of about 7 to 12 cycles. Any given sample supplied a minimum of 2.5 million CDR3-containing paired-end reads. TCRdb passed the 5' RACE reads through MiXCR, listing each CDR3 protein once. The sample lists hundreds of thousands of distinct CDR3 sequences; roughly 64% were seen once. Each donor supplied roughly 9.2 milliliters of peripheral blood.

The chain carries TRBV7-2 and TRBJ2-3, with a tentative D call TRBD2 (5 bases). Sequencing used blood. The TCR originated in a man aged 30 to 45 in good health. The CDR3 is CASSRGGPGDTQYF. CDR3 DNA: TGTGCCAGCAGCCGCGGAGGACCGGGAGATACGCAGTATTTT.